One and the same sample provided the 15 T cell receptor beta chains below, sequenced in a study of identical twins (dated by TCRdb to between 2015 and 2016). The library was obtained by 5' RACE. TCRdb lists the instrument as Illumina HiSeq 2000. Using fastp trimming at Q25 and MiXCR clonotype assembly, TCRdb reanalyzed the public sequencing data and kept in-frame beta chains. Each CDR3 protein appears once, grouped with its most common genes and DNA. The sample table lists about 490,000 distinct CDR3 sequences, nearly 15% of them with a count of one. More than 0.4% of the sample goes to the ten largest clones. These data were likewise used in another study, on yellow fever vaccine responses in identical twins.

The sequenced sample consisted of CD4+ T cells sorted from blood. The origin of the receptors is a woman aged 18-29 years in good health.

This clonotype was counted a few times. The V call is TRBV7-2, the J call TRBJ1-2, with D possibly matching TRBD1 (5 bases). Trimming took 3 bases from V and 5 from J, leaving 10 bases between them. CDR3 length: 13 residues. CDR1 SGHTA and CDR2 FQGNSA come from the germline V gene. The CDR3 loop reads CASSFQGRYGYTF. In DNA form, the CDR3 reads TGTGCCAGCAGCTTCCAGGGCCGGTATGGCTACACCTTC.

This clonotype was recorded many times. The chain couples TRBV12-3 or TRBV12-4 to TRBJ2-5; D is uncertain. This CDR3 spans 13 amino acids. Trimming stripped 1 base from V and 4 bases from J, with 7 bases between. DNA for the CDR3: TGTGCCAGCAGTTTAGTCGTGGGAGAGACCCAGTACTTC. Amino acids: CASSLVVGETQYF.

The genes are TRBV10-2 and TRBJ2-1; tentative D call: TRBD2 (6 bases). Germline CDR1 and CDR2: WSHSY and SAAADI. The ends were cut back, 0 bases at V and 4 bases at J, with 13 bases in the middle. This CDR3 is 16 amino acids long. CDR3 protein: CASSESITSSYNEQFF. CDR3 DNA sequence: TGCGCCAGCAGTGAGTCGATTACTAGCTCTTACAATGAGCAGTTCTTC.

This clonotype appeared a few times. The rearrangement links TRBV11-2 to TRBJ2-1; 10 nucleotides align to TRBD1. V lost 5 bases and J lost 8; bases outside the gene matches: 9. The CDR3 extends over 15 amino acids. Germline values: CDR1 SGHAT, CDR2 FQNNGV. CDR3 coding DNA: TGTGCCAGCAGCCTTGTGGGGACAGGGGCCGATGAGCAGTTCTTC. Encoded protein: CASSLVGTGADEQFF. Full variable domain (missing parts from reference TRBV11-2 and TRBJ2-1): EAGVAQSPRYKIIEKRQSVAFWCNPISGHATLYWYQQILGQGPKLLIQFQNNGVVDDSQLPKDRFSAERLKGVDSTLKIQPAKLEDSAVYLCASSLVGTGADEQFFGPGTRLTVL.

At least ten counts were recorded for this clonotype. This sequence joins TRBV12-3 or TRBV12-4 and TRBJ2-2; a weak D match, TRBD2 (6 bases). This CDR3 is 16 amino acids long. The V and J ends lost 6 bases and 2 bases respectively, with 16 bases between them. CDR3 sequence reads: CASSPQGAGNTGELFF. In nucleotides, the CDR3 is TGTGCCAGCAGCCCCCAGGGCGCGGGAAACACCGGGGAGCTGTTTTTT.

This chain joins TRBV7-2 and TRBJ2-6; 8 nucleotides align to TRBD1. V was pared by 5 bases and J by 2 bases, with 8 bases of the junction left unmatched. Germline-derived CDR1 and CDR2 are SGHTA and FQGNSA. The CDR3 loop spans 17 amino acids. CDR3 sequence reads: CASSPRPDRAGANVLTF. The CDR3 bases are TGTGCCAGCAGCCCCCGGCCGGACAGGGCTGGGGCCAACGTCCTGACTTTC.

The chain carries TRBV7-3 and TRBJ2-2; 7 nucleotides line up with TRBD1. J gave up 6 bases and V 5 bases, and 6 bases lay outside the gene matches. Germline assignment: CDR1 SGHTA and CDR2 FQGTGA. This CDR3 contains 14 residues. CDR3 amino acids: CASSIITGAGELFF. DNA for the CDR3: TGTGCCAGCAGCATAATAACAGGGGCCGGGGAGCTGTTTTTT. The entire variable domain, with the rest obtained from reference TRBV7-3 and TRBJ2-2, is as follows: GAGVSQTPSNKVTEKGKYVELRCDPISGHTALYWYRQSLGQGPEFLIYFQGTGAADDSGLPNDRFFAVRPEGSVSTLKIQRTERGDSAVYLCASSIITGAGELFFGEGSRLTVL.

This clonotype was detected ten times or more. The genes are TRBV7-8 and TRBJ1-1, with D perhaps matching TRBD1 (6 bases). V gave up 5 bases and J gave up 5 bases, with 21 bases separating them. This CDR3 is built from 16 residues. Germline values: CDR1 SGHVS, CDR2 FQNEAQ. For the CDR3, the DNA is TGTGCCAGCAGCCGCACCGTCAGGGGTTTGACAACTGAAGCTTTCTTT. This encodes CASSRTVRGLTTEAFF.

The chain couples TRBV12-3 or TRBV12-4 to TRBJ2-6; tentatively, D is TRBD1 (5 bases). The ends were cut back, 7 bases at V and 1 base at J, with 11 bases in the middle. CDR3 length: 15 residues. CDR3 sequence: CASTQAGSGANVLTF. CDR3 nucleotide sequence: TGTGCCAGCACCCAGGCAGGGTCTGGGGCCAACGTCCTGACTTTC.

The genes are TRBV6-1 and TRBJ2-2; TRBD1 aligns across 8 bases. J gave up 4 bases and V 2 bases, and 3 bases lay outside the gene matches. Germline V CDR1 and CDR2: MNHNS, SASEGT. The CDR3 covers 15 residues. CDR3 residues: CASSEQGASTGELFF. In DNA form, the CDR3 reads TGTGCCAGCAGTGAACAGGGGGCGAGCACCGGGGAGCTGTTTTTT.

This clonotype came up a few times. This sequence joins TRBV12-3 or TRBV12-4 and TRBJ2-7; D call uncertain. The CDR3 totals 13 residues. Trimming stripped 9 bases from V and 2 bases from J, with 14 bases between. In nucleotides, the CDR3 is TGTGCCAGGCATCACCTGCGGACCTACGAGCAGTACGTC. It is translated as CARHHLRTYEQYV.

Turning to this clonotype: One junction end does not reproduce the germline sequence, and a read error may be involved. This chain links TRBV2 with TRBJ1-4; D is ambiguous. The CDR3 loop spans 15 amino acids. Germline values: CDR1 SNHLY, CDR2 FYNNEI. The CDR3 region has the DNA TGTGCCAGCAGAGAAGACCCCCTAGGGAGGGAAAAACTGTTTTTT. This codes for CASREDPLGREKLFF.

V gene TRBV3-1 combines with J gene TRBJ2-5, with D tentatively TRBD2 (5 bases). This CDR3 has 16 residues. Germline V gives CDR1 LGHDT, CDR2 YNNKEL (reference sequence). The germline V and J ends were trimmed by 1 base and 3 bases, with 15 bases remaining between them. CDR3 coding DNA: TGTGCCAGCAGCCAAGGTTCCGGGATAAGTGAAGAGACCCAGTACTTC. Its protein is CASSQGSGISEETQYF.

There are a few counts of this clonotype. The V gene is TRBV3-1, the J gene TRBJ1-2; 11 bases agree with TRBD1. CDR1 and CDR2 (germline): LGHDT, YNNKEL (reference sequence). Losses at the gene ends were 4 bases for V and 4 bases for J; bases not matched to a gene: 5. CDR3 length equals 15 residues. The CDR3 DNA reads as TGTGCCAGCAGCCGGGACAGGGGGAACGTCTATGGCTACACCTTC. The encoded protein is CASSRDRGNVYGYTF.

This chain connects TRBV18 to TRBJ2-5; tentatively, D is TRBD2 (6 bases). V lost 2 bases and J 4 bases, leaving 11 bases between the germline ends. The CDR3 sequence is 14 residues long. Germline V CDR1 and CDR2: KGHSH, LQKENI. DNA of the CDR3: TGTGCCAGCTCACCATTGGGGGGAAGAGAGACCCAGTACTTC. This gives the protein CASSPLGGRETQYF.